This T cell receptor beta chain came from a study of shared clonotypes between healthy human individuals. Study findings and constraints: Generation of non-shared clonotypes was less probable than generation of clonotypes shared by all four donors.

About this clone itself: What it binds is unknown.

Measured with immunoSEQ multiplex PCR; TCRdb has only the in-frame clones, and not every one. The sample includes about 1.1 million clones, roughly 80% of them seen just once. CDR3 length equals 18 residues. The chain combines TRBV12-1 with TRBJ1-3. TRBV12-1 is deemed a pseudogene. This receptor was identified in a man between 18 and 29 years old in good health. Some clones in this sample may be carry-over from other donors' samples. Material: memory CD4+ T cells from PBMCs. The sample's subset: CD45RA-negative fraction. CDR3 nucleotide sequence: TGTGCCAGCAGCTTTGAGACGGGACTCCCGGGCTCTGGAAACACCATATATTTT. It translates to CASSFETGLPGSGNTIYF.